The entry below describes one T cell receptor beta chain. Since all of the isolated RNA was reverse transcribed, expressed TCRB transcripts were what got sequenced. Around 3.57 million reads was the average for naive, central memory and regulatory T cell samples. Sequenced by immunoSEQ multiplex PCR; TCRdb stores in-frame clones only, minus some. The data show under 150,000 clones, 6.5% to 8.5% seen once. The source of the sample is a study of beta chain features in type 1 diabetes. The germline CDR1 and CDR2 sequences are LNHDA and SQIVND (reference sequence). Trimming stripped 10 bases from V and 1 base from J, with 12 bases between. The CDR3 extends over 13 amino acids. In all sorted populations, purity surpassed 95%.

The rearrangement uses TRBV19 and TRBJ2-3; D is undetermined. The sequence was obtained from a woman aged 25-40 years in good health. Source material: central memory CD4+ T cells from blood. Here the CDR3 reads CATQSAGTDTQYF. In nucleotides, the CDR3 is TGTGCCACCCAGTCGGCGGGCACAGATACGCAGTATTTT.